This TCR beta chain was observed in a study of blood T cell repertoires in COVID-19 (dated by TCRdb to the early 2020s). A note on the overall study: Samples from collaborators originated in the United States, Italy and Spain and spanned both the acute and convalescent phases of COVID-19. The prospective study material was composed of cDNA or gDNA derived from T cells, B-cell-depleted T cells, or PBMCs. A de-identified subject ID, COVID-19 status, age in years and sex were almost always included in the sample metadata. Where available, HLA class I and class II types were obtained from metadata supplied by the sample provider rather than from assay-based typing. The repertoires were released in a freely available public database intended as a resource for research on the immune response to SARS-CoV-2. Subjects who had been exposed to COVID-19, were actively infected with it, or had recovered from it provided the deeply sampled blood TCRbeta repertoires that made up the dataset. The samples were drawn from two sources: the first 160 participants of the ongoing ImmuneRACE study, and fewer than 1,500 subjects contributed by 6 global collaborators. Beyond this particular receptor, the publication reports: How much clinical and demographic metadata was included differed by source and by participant, and the metadata was provided uncurated.

In the case of this clone: Which antigen it targets is not known. No much larger clone is present one base from it, and per-base qualities are unavailable.

Whole blood was collected in K2EDTA tubes by collaborating institutions according to the institutions' own protocols. For TCRbeta analysis, collaborators shipped samples in one of three forms: frozen whole blood, isolated PBMCs, or DNA extracted from either of those sample types. Based on the germline V gene (reference sequence), the CDR1 and CDR2 sequences are MNHNY and SVGAGI. Germline trimming: 7 bases from V, 4 bases from J; junction bases outside gene matches: 7. The CDR3 runs 15 amino acids, cysteine and phenylalanine included. The read is trimmed to its CDR3 DNA, 45 bases read in frame from base 1. The immunoSEQ Assay, a bias-controlled multiplex PCR, was used to amplify TCRbeta CDR3 regions from genomic DNA. Turning to the authors' computational methods: Nucleated cell counts per sample were estimated from amplification of reference gene primers within the assay. Sequence reads were collapsed and filtered to measure the absolute abundance of every unique TCRbeta CDR3 rearrangement. For each sample, productive Simpson clonality was calculated as the square root of Simpson's diversity index across productive rearrangements. The table comes from immuneACCESS by way of TCRdb, which keeps in-frame sequences with V and J called. Part of the clones is missing from these tables; in studies checked, under half for an unresolved V gene and the rest for unknown reasons. That table furnishes V, J and clone size, whereas the DNA furnished D and trimming. The sample table records tens of thousands of clones; roughly nine tenths of these occur just once. Together, the top ten hold 2% to 3% of the sample.

The chain joins TRBV6-6 to TRBJ1-2, with TRBD1 matching 12 junction bases. The sequence was collected from a man over 45 with acute or convalescent COVID-19. Source material: peripheral blood. The CDR3: CASTNGGQGAYGYTF. The bases read TGTGCCAGCACCAACGGGGGACAGGGGGCCTATGGCTACACCTTC.